The clone carrying this TCR beta chain was observed at least ten times. These data originate in a study of neurological immune-mediated disorders. Synthesis of cDNA was performed by 5'RACE using 10-nucleotide random UMIs. TCRdb reprocessed the 5' RACE reads via MiXCR and lists one record per CDR3 protein. The table includes some 14,000 distinct CDR3 sequences, 5.5% to 7% detected once. V shed 6 bases, J shed 13 bases, and the junction held 8 bases outside the gene matches. Per germline, CDR1 MNHNS and CDR2 SASEGT. The CDR3 is 11 amino acids. The specimen was CD8+ T cells from blood. The rearrangement uses TRBV6-1 and TRBJ1-1; 7 bases are shared with TRBD1. The sequence was collected from a woman aged 40 to 50 in good health. This chain's CDR3 is CASSPGQEDFF. The CDR3 DNA reads as TGTGCCAGCAGCCCTGGACAGGAGGATTTCTTT.